This TCR beta chain was recorded in a study of molecular identifiers for immune sequencing clone quantification. On this clonotype itself: Its antigen remains unidentified. As the CDR3 is not closed by the conserved phenylalanine or tryptophan, this likely results from a read error.

Whole-study findings and limits: Whereas naive cells kept under 1% of molecules in clones above 20 RNA copies, such clones held over 99% in effectors. Detection of one spiked Jurkat cell's TCR RNA reportedly worked in one million naive cells. The sizes of highly expanded clones could be underestimated when identical TCR molecules share a barcode.

MiXCR was run by TCRdb on the PCR reads, yielding one entry per CDR3 protein. The profile shows 250,000 to 400,000 distinct CDR3 sequences, 20% to 25% of them singletons. The CDR3 sequence is 13 residues long. The germline V and J ends were trimmed by 4 bases and 3 bases, with 10 bases remaining between them. Germline CDR1 reads SEHNR; CDR2 reads FQNEAQ (reference sequence). This clonotype was obtained from a human donor in good health. Some libraries in this study had Jurkat cell RNA spiked in. This rearrangement joins TRBV7-9 to TRBJ2-7, with D hard to call. The sequencing input was naive CD8+ T cells from blood, with Jurkat cell RNA spiked in. Subset reported: FACS-sorted CD8+CD4-CCR7+CD45RA+ naive T cells. The CDR3 sequence: CASSSVVDYEQYL. CDR3 nucleotides: TGTGCCAGCAGCTCCGTGGTTGACTACGAGCAGTACCTC.